Below, 22 T cell receptor beta chains from the same sample are listed, as sequenced in a study of CD8+CD57+ T cells in acquired aplastic anemia. Genomic DNA templated the TCR beta VDJ and CDR3 profiling. TCRdb independently ran MiXCR on the reads; one entry per CDR3 protein. The repertoire has fewer than 200,000 distinct CDR3 sequences, 60% to 70% of them found once; the top ten carry under 50%. Sequencing was done on a sample of sorted CD4+, CD8+, or CD8+CD57+ T cells (not recorded which) from PBMCs. Receptors were obtained from a human donor in good health.

The chain is built from TRBV5-1 and TRBJ2-7; 9 bases are a match to TRBD2. This CDR3 comprises 15 residues. Germline V CDR1 and CDR2: SGHRS, YFSETQ. The V and J ends lost 3 bases and 6 bases, in that order; junction bases with no gene match: 10. The CDR3 region has the DNA TGCGCCAGCAGCTGGGGGGCTAGCGGGACGGGCGAGCAGTACTTC. Translated, it gives CASSWGASGTGEQYF.

The chain uses TRBV20-1 and TRBJ2-7; the match to TRBD2 covers 8 bases. This CDR3 comprises 13 residues. Germline V lookup: CDR1 DFQATT, CDR2 SNEGSKA (reference sequence). The ends lost 6 bases at V and 5 bases at J; junction bases unmatched: 9. The CDR3 is CSATGTSNHEQYF. The CDR3 DNA reads as TGCAGTGCGACCGGGACTAGTAACCACGAGCAGTACTTC.

The chain has TRBV10-3 and TRBJ2-7; 8 bases fit TRBD1. This CDR3 is 13 amino acids long. Germline V gives CDR1 ENHRY, CDR2 SYGVKD. Trimming removed 6 bases from V and 6 bases from J; junction bases left unmatched: 7. CDR3: CAIRPGQGGEQYF. The CDR3 region has the DNA TGTGCCATCAGGCCTGGACAGGGTGGCGAGCAGTACTTC.

This sequence joins TRBV29-1 and TRBJ2-2; 12 bases align to TRBD2. V shed 5 bases, J shed 0 bases, and the junction held 1 base outside the gene matches. Germline V lookup: CDR1 SQVTM, CDR2 ANQGSEA. The CDR3 totals 15 residues. The CDR3 DNA reads TGCAGCGTTCGGACTAGCGGGACGAACACCGGGGAGCTGTTTTTT. As protein: CSVRTSGTNTGELFF.

This clonotype occurred a few times. Since a much larger clone is just one base distant, this may be a read error. J is TRBJ2-7 and V is TRBV20-1; no clear D. The germline V and J ends were trimmed by 4 bases and 2 bases, with 18 bases remaining between them. This CDR3 has 15 residues. Germline lookup yields CDR1 DFQATT and CDR2 SNEGSKA (reference sequence). CDR3 nucleotides: TGCAGTGCTACTTCGCTTTATGGACCAGCCTACGAGCAGTACTTC. Encoded protein: CSATSLYGPAYEQYF.

This chain joins TRBV15 and TRBJ1-5; maybe TRBD1 (5 bases). V was cut by 0 bases and J by 4 bases, with 7 bases left in between. CDR3 length equals 14 residues. Looked up from germline, CDR1 is LNHNV and CDR2 is YYDKDF (reference sequence). In DNA form, the CDR3 reads TGTGCCACCAGCAGAGATAAGGGGAATCAGCCCCAGCATTTT. This encodes CATSRDKGNQPQHF.

This chain joins TRBV7-3 and TRBJ1-2; a possible D gene is TRBD1 (6 bases). Germline assignment: CDR1 SGHTA and CDR2 FQGTGA. The CDR3 loop spans 13 amino acids. Trimming took off 8 bases at V and 8 bases at J, with 18 bases between the two ends. This CDR3 is CASSRTAMDGYTF. For the CDR3, the DNA is TGTGCCAGCTCTAGGACAGCCATGGACGGCTACACCTTC.

This clonotype appeared many times. V is TRBV30 and J is TRBJ2-7; D is ambiguous. Deletions cut 2 bases from V and 3 bases from J, with 5 bases between. Germline V gives CDR1 GTSNPN, CDR2 SVGIG (reference sequence). The CDR3 spans 11 residues. The CDR3 DNA sequence: TGTGCCTGGAGTACTGTCTACGAGCAGTACTTC. Protein sequence: CAWSTVYEQYF.

J is TRBJ2-1 and V is TRBV7-6; tentatively, D is TRBD1 or TRBD2 (5 bases each). V was trimmed by 6 bases and J by 2 bases, leaving 14 bases between them. CDR1 and CDR2 from the germline V gene are SGHVS and FNYEAQ. There are 15 residues in the CDR3. The CDR3 coding sequence is TGTGCCAGCAGTCCCCGGGGACCCCCCTACAATGAGCAGTTCTTC. Its protein is CASSPRGPPYNEQFF.

This clonotype was seen at least ten times. The gene calls are TRBV24-1 and TRBJ2-1; 7 nucleotides agree with TRBD2. The V and J ends lost 5 bases and 2 bases, in that order; junction bases with no gene match: 8. This CDR3 contains 16 residues. Germline V gene sequence: CDR1 KGHDR, CDR2 SFDVKD. Here the CDR3 DNA reads TGTGCCACCAGTGCCGGGGGGACCCGCGCCTACAATGAGCAGTTCTTC. Its protein is CATSAGGTRAYNEQFF.

This clonotype has ten or more counts. The J gene is TRBJ2-2, the V gene TRBV19; 8 bases match TRBD1. The V gene end was trimmed by 0 bases and the J gene end by 4 bases; junction bases not matched to a gene: 1. The CDR3 has 15 residues. Germline values: CDR1 LNHDA, CDR2 SQIVND (reference sequence). The CDR3 coding sequence is TGTGCCAGTAGTATAGAGACAGGGGTCACCGGGGAGCTGTTTTTT. As protein: CASSIETGVTGELFF. Filled out from reference TRBV19 and TRBJ2-2, the complete variable domain reads DGGITQSPKYLFRKEGQNVTLSCEQNLNHDAMYWYRQDPGQGLRLIYYSQIVNDFQKGDIAEGYSVSREKKESFPLTVTSAQKNPTAFYLCASSIETGVTGELFFGEGSRLTVL.

Comment on this clonotype: A single base separates this from a much larger clone, so it may be a read error. V gene TRBV27 combines with J gene TRBJ2-1; D remains ambiguous. The ends were cut back, 7 bases at V and 10 bases at J, with 11 bases in the middle. The CDR3 extends over 11 amino acids. Germline lookup yields CDR1 MNHEY and CDR2 SMNVEV (reference sequence). Here the CDR3 DNA reads TGTGCCAGCAACCTTGGCTACGAGCAGTTCTTC. Translated, it gives CASNLGYEQFF.

Only a few counts were recorded for this clonotype. The chain combines TRBV24-1 with TRBJ2-5; a weak D match, TRBD1 (7 bases). This CDR3 has 14 amino acids. CDR1 and CDR2 from the germline V gene are KGHDR and SFDVKD. V was pared by 4 bases and J by 4 bases, with 12 bases between. Written as DNA, the CDR3 is TGTGCCACCAGTGACTACAGGGGAGGAGAGACCCAGTACTTC. This gives the protein CATSDYRGGETQYF.

V and J are TRBV7-3 and TRBJ2-3; no reliable D call. The CDR3 length is 13 residues. V was clipped by 5 bases and J by 7 bases, with 13 bases between them. The V gene's germline CDR1 is SGHTA and CDR2 FQGTGA. The CDR3 spells CASSAQPQNTQYF. The CDR3 DNA follows: TGTGCCAGCAGCGCCCAGCCCCAGAATACGCAGTATTTT.

The chain uses TRBV7-9 and TRBJ2-3; D gene unclear. From germline, CDR1 is SEHNR and CDR2 FQNEAQ (reference sequence). Trimming stripped 3 bases from V and 4 bases from J, with 14 bases between. The CDR3 spans 15 residues. DNA for the CDR3: TGTGCCAGCAGCTTGGGTGTGGGGTTCTCAGATACGCAGTATTTT. Translated: CASSLGVGFSDTQYF.

The V call is TRBV7-8, the J call TRBJ2-5, with no clear D. Per the germline V gene, CDR1 is SGHVS and CDR2 is FQNEAQ. The CDR3 length is 15 residues. The ends were cut back, 5 bases at V and 1 base at J, with 14 bases in the middle. The CDR3 spells CASSVSGSRQETQYF. The CDR3 nucleotides are TGTGCCAGCAGCGTCTCCGGGTCTCGCCAAGAGACCCAGTACTTC.

The chain's CDR3 is CATSLAGSISQETQYF. CDR3 sequence (DNA): TGTGCCACCAGTTTGGCAGGGTCGATCAGCCAAGAGACCCAGTACTTC. This chain uses TRBV24-1 with TRBJ2-5; tentatively, D is TRBD1 (5 bases). The germline V and J ends were trimmed by 6 bases and 1 base, with 17 bases remaining between them. The germline V gene encodes CDR1 KGHDR and CDR2 SFDVKD. This CDR3 spans 16 amino acids.

V and J are TRBV15 and TRBJ2-2, with no clear D. The CDR3 totals 14 residues. V shed 4 bases and J shed 5 bases, with 11 bases lying between them. The germline CDR1 and CDR2 sequences are LNHNV and YYDKDF (reference sequence). The chain's CDR3 is CATSTRTETGELFF. For the CDR3, the DNA is TGTGCCACCAGCACAAGGACGGAAACCGGGGAGCTGTTTTTT.

V and J are TRBV12-3 or TRBV12-4 and TRBJ2-1; either TRBD1 or TRBD2 may supply D (5 bases each). The V and J ends lost 6 bases and 3 bases respectively, with 12 bases between them. The length of the CDR3 is 14 residues. CDR3 amino acids: CASRRDRHYNEQFF. Written as DNA, the CDR3 is TGTGCCAGCAGACGGGACCGACACTACAATGAGCAGTTCTTC.

About this clonotype itself: A much larger clone differs from this one at a single base, so this may be a read error. This chain joins TRBV7-9 and TRBJ1-1; TRBD1 agrees at 7 bases. The germline CDR1 and CDR2 sequences are SEHNR and FQNEAQ (reference sequence). This CDR3 region has 16 residues. CDR3 in DNA: TGTGCCAGCAGCTTGAGGGGGCGTCCTTCCAACACTGGAGCTTTCTTT. This codes for CASSLRGRPSNTGAFF.

A remark on this clonotype: This may be a read error: a much more frequent sequence differs by one nucleotide. The genes are TRBV6-1 and TRBJ2-7; possibly TRBD2 for D (5 bases). Germline V gene lookup returns CDR1 MNHNS and CDR2 SASEGT. This CDR3 has 13 amino acids. Trimming removed 5 bases from V and 3 bases from J, with 11 bases in between. The CDR3 loop reads CASSYGISYEQYF. In DNA, the CDR3 is TGTGCCAGCAGTTACGGGATTAGCTACGAGCAGTACTTC.

The table lists this clonotype with a count of one. This chain uses TRBV24-1 with TRBJ2-5, with TRBD2 identical over 7 bases. Germline loops: CDR1 KGHDR, CDR2 SFDVKD. The CDR3 extends over 15 amino acids. V lost 2 bases, J lost 1 base, and 3 bases stayed unmatched. The CDR3, as DNA: TGTGCCACCAGTGATTGGGGGGGAGGCCAAGAGACCCAGTACTTC. As protein: CATSDWGGGQETQYF.